This is a list of T cell receptor beta chains from one sample in a study of beta chain features in type 1 diabetes. Libraries were prepared by immunoSEQ multiplex PCR; TCRdb keeps only in-frame clonotypes and omits some of them. The sample lists approximately 400,000 clones, roughly 16% occurring once. Sequenced: naive CD4+ T cells from blood. These receptors all come from a woman younger than 35 in good health. Each CDR3 is given with its conserved first and last residue. The D gene is left open where the match is weak. Clone size is not always given. Where it is, it says once, few, many or a class for expanded clones.

size,D,V,J,DNA,CDR3
few,-,TRBV15,TRBJ2-1,TGTGCCACCAGCAGGGATCAGCGGGAGCAGTTCTTC,CATSRDQREQFF
-,TRBD2,TRBV4-1,TRBJ2-1,TGCGCCAGCAGCCCCTGGACTAGCGGACACAATGAGCAGTTCTTC,CASSPWTSGHNEQFF
-,TRBD1,TRBV30,TRBJ2-7,TGTGCCTGGAGTGCCACGGACAGGGGTTACGAGCAGTACTTC,CAWSATDRGYEQYF
-,TRBD1,TRBV7-3,TRBJ1-5,TGTGCCAGCAGCATAAACAGGGGAGGCCAGCCCCAGCATTTT,CASSINRGGQPQHF
few,-,TRBV4-2,TRBJ2-7,TGTGCCAGCAGCCAAGATCCCGACAGCTACGAGCAGTACTTC,CASSQDPDSYEQYF
few,TRBD2,TRBV19,TRBJ2-5,TGTGCCAGTAGCGAAGGGACTAGCGGGAACAGAATTGTGGAGACCCAGTACTTC,CASSEGTSGNRIVETQYF
few,-,TRBV23-1,TRBJ2-7,TGCGCCAGCAGTCAAACCCTCCCCTGGCAGGGGAACACCTACGAGCAGTACTTC,CASSQTLPWQGNTYEQYF
-,TRBD1,TRBV30,TRBJ2-1,TGTGCCTGGAGTGTGGACAGGGGGCTTGGCAATGAGCAGTTCTTC,CAWSVDRGLGNEQFF
-,-,TRBV28,TRBJ1-4,TGTGCCAGCAGGCGAGAAAAACTGTTTTTT,CASRREKLFF
-,-,TRBV7-2,TRBJ1-2,TGTGCCAGCAGCTTAATAGGGGGCTATGGCTACACCTTC,CASSLIGGYGYTF
few,-,TRBV7-2,TRBJ1-4,TGTGCCAGCAGCATCATAGCGGGGAGCACAAAACTGTTTTTT,CASSIIAGSTKLFF
-,-,TRBV2,TRBJ2-7,TGTGCCAGCAGTGTTTCCAGGGACGAGCAGTACTTC,CASSVSRDEQYF
few,TRBD2,TRBV27,TRBJ2-1,TGTGCCAGCACCGCGACTAGCGGGAGTAATGAGCAGTTCTTC,CASTATSGSNEQFF
few,TRBD1,TRBV9,TRBJ2-7,TGTGCCAGCAGCGGCCGACAGGGCAGATCGGGCGAGCAGTACTTC,CASSGRQGRSGEQYF
few,TRBD2,TRBV15,TRBJ2-3,TGTGCCACCAGCAGAGAGGGAGGGCGCACAGATACGCAGTATTTT,CATSREGGRTDTQYF
-,TRBD2,TRBV29-1,TRBJ2-1,TGCACCCATGGCGGGAGGGGCCCCCGTGAGCAGTTCTTC,CTHGGRGPREQFF
few,-,TRBV6-5,TRBJ1-2,TGTGCCAGCAGTTACTCGGGCGGACTCTATGGCTACACCTTC,CASSYSGGLYGYTF
-,-,TRBV5-1,TRBJ2-3,TGCGCCAGCAGCACGAGGGCACCGCCAGATACGCAGTATTTT,CASSTRAPPDTQYF
few,TRBD1,TRBV5-1,TRBJ2-5,TGCGCCAGCAGCGTCACAGGGGACGGAGAGACCCAGTACTTC,CASSVTGDGETQYF
-,TRBD1,TRBV6-6,TRBJ1-5,TGTGCCAGCACCACGGGACAGGGGCACAATCAGCCCCAGCATTTT,CASTTGQGHNQPQHF
few,-,TRBV29-1,TRBJ1-5,TGCAGCGTTGAAGAAGAGTACAATCAGCCCCAGCATTTT,CSVEEEYNQPQHF
few,-,TRBV27,TRBJ1-3,TGTGCCAGCAGTTTCGGCAGGGACTCTGGAAACACCATATATTTT,CASSFGRDSGNTIYF
few,-,TRBV30,TRBJ1-4,TGTGCCTGCCCAACAGGGACCCATGAAAAACTGTTTTTT,CACPTGTHEKLFF
few,TRBD1,TRBV7-9,TRBJ2-1,TGTGCCAGCAGCTCACGGACAGGATACAATGAGCAGTTCTTC,CASSSRTGYNEQFF
few,-,TRBV7-3,TRBJ2-1,TGTGCCAGCAGCTTGTTACCGAGGGAAAGGGGGAATGAGCAGTTCTTC,CASSLLPRERGNEQFF
few,TRBD1,TRBV28,TRBJ2-7,TGTGCCAGCAGTCTACTAATCGCAGGGACAGGGAATGAGCAGTACTTC,CASSLLIAGTGNEQYF